The 18 T cell receptor beta chains reported below all come from one sample, sequenced in a study of cytomegalovirus exposure and HLA in healthy donors. The protocol was immunoSEQ multiplex PCR, while the TCRdb copy is restricted to in-frame clones and leaves out a portion. The sample consists of fewer than 100,000 clones, roughly 93% of them appearing once. Sequenced sample: PBMCs. The receptors were sampled from a man aged 30-40 years in good health and CMV-seronegative.

In its sample, this clone was seen a few times. V and J are TRBV9 and TRBJ1-6; D is possibly TRBD1 (5 bases). The V and J ends lost 0 bases and 8 bases respectively, with 15 bases between them. CDR1 is SGDLS and CDR2 is YYNGEE in the germline V gene. The CDR3 is made up of 16 amino acids. DNA for the CDR3: TGTGCCAGCAGCGTAGATGGGAGGGGAATCGATTCACCCCTCCACTTT. It is translated as CASSVDGRGIDSPLHF.

J is TRBJ2-1 and V is TRBV7-3; 12 bases align to TRBD2. V shed 2 bases and J 4 bases; nucleotides not matched to a gene: 3. CDR1 is SGHTA and CDR2 is FQGTGA in the germline V gene. The CDR3 length is 16 residues. This CDR3 reads CASSLAGTSGYNEQFF. The CDR3 bases are TGTGCCAGCAGCTTAGCCGGGACTAGCGGGTACAATGAGCAGTTCTTC.

The chain employs TRBV27 and TRBJ2-7; possible D gene TRBD2, 6 bases. This CDR3 spans 17 amino acids. The V and J ends lost 6 bases and 6 bases respectively, with 27 bases between them. Looked up from germline, CDR1 is MNHEY and CDR2 is SMNVEV (reference sequence). CDR3 sequence: CASRSILSTGVYAEQYF. The DNA of the CDR3 is TGTGCCAGCAGGTCAATACTGTCAACGGGAGTTTATGCCGAGCAGTACTTC.

The V gene is TRBV7-8, the J gene TRBJ1-5; a weak D match, TRBD1 (6 bases). V was pared by 1 base and J by 2 bases, with 12 bases between. The germline V gene encodes CDR1 SGHVS and CDR2 FQNEAQ. The CDR3 runs 16 residues. The CDR3 region is CASSLVETGRNQPQHF. DNA for the CDR3: TGTGCCAGCAGCTTAGTTGAGACAGGACGCAATCAGCCCCAGCATTTT.

J is TRBJ1-5 and V is TRBV28, with a weak D call TRBD1 (5 bases). CDR1 is MDHEN and CDR2 is SYDVKM in the germline V gene. The CDR3 is made up of 15 amino acids. V was pared by 5 bases and J by 0 bases, with 11 bases between. This chain's CDR3 is CASSTTEYSNQPQHF. In DNA, the CDR3 is TGTGCCAGCAGTACGACAGAATATAGCAATCAGCCCCAGCATTTT.

This clone was counted a single time. The chain has TRBV28 and TRBJ2-7; D may be TRBD1 (6 bases). V was cut by 7 bases and J by 0 bases, with 16 bases left in between. The CDR3 extends over 15 amino acids. CDR1 is MDHEN and CDR2 is SYDVKM in the germline V gene. CDR3 DNA: TGTGCCAGCAACCACCCTGGGGGCATCTCCTACGAGCAGTACTTC. Protein: CASNHPGGISYEQYF.

V and J are TRBV7-2 and TRBJ2-1, with a weak D call TRBD2 (6 bases). The CDR3 runs to 13 residues. Germline loops: CDR1 SGHTA, CDR2 FQGNSA. Trimming removed 0 bases at V and 14 bases at J, with 14 bases between. The CDR3 DNA reads TGTGCCAGCAGCTTAGCGCAGCGGGTCCAGGAGTTCTTC. This translates into CASSLAQRVQEFF.

J is TRBJ2-1 and V is TRBV5-1; 11 bases fit TRBD1. The length of the CDR3 is 19 residues. V shed 3 bases and J 0 bases; nucleotides not matched to a gene: 11. Germline V gene data show CDR1 as SGHRS and CDR2 as YFSETQ. CDR3 in DNA: TGCGCCAGCAGCTCCTGGACAGGGGGCTCGGGGGGCTCCTACAATGAGCAGTTCTTC. As protein: CASSSWTGGSGGSYNEQFF.

The rearrangement uses TRBV29-1 and TRBJ2-5; the match to TRBD1 covers 10 bases. This CDR3 has 17 amino acids. Trimming took 6 bases from V and 3 from J; bases not matched to a gene: 16. Germline V lookup: CDR1 SQVTM, CDR2 ANQGSEA. The chain's CDR3 is CSVPGTGDRRLEETQYF. The DNA for the CDR3 is TGCAGCGTCCCCGGGACAGGGGATCGAAGGCTAGAAGAGACCCAGTACTTC.

As DNA, the CDR3 is TGTGCCAGTGCGGGCCGAGACGTGATAAACACCATATATTTT. Translating it yields CASAGRDVINTIYF. V and J are TRBV19 and TRBJ1-3; D unclear. There are 14 residues in the CDR3. Germline V gene lookup returns CDR1 LNHDA and CDR2 SQIVND (reference sequence). V was pared by 8 bases and J by 6 bases, with 17 bases between.

This clone has at least ten counts. The chain couples TRBV6-1 to TRBJ2-2, with TRBD2 matching over 8 bases. The V segment lost 6 bases and the J segment 3 bases; nucleotides outside the gene matches: 3. The CDR3 extends over 14 amino acids. Germline-derived CDR1 and CDR2 are MNHNS and SASEGT. The CDR3 nucleotides are TGTGCCAGCAGCCGAGCGGGGGACACCGGGGAGCTGTTTTTT. As protein: CASSRAGDTGELFF.

The chain employs TRBV9 and TRBJ2-3, with D maybe TRBD2 (6 bases). V lost 3 bases to trimming and J lost 0 bases, with 8 bases between them. Germline V gives CDR1 SGDLS, CDR2 YYNGEE. The CDR3 is made up of 14 amino acids. CDR3 amino acids: CASSDRGSTDTQYF. The CDR3 nucleotides are TGTGCCAGCAGCGACCGGGGGAGCACAGATACGCAGTATTTT.

This chain links TRBV7-8 with TRBJ2-2; tentatively, D is TRBD2 (5 bases). Germline CDR1 is SGHVS and CDR2 is FQNEAQ. Trimming stripped 8 bases from V and 0 bases from J, with 13 bases between. This CDR3 contains 15 residues. The CDR3 region is CASYPAVANTGELFF. CDR3 DNA: TGTGCCAGCTACCCAGCGGTCGCGAACACCGGGGAGCTGTTTTTT.

The chain carries TRBV2 and TRBJ2-1; 9 bases agree with TRBD1. Looked up from germline, CDR1 is SNHLY and CDR2 is FYNNEI. The CDR3 consists of 13 residues. Germline trimming cut 11 bases from V and 6 bases from J; bases unmatched to any gene: 8. The CDR3 loop reads CASTGTGSNEQFF. DNA for the CDR3: TGTGCCTCCACCGGGACAGGGAGCAATGAGCAGTTCTTC.

The chain is built from TRBV28 and TRBJ1-2; no clear D. This CDR3 is 15 amino acids long. Germline values: CDR1 MDHEN, CDR2 SYDVKM. Between the trimmed V and J ends, which lost 0 bases and 0 bases, there was a span of 8 bases. CDR3 DNA: TGTGCCAGCAGTTTATGGCCAGGCTCTAACTATGGCTACACCTTC. It specifies CASSLWPGSNYGYTF.

This rearrangement joins TRBV18 to TRBJ1-1, with D possibly TRBD1 on 6 matching bases. The V and J ends lost 3 bases and 4 bases respectively, with 21 bases between them. This CDR3 has 17 amino acids. In germline, CDR1 is KGHSH, CDR2 LQKENI. The chain's CDR3 is CASSPQGTRRGGTEAFF. CDR3 nucleotides: TGTGCCAGCTCACCTCAGGGGACCCGACGCGGGGGCACTGAAGCTTTCTTT.

V is TRBV5-5 and J is TRBJ2-3; D is possibly TRBD1 (5 bases). V gave up 4 bases and J gave up 2 bases, with 11 bases separating them. The CDR3 runs to 14 residues. Per germline, CDR1 SGHKS and CDR2 YYEKEE (reference sequence). The CDR3 bases are TGTGCCAGCAGCCCGAGACAGTACACAGATACGCAGTATTTT. Residues: CASSPRQYTDTQYF. The variable domain in full, with the rest retrieved from reference TRBV5-5 and TRBJ2-3, is DAGVTQSPTHLIKTRGQQVTLRCSPISGHKSVSWYQQVLGQGPQFIFQYYEKEERGRGNFPDRFSARQFPNYSSELNVNALLLGDSALYLCASSPRQYTDTQYFGPGTRLTVL.

The V and J genes are TRBV28 and TRBJ1-5; tentative D call: TRBD1 (6 bases). The CDR3 is 15 amino acids. V was pared by 6 bases and J by 8 bases, with 20 bases between. CDR1 and CDR2 (germline): MDHEN, SYDVKM. The CDR3 DNA is TGTGCCAGCAGAAGCCCTAAGGGGGACGGTAAGCCCCAGCATTTT. Protein product: CASRSPKGDGKPQHF. The entire variable domain, with the rest obtained from reference TRBV28 and TRBJ1-5, is as follows: DVKVTQSSRYLVKRTGEKVFLECVQDMDHENMFWYRQDPGLGLRLIYFSYDVKMKEKGDIPEGYSVSREKKERFSLILESASTNQTSMYLCASRSPKGDGKPQHFGDGTRLSIL.